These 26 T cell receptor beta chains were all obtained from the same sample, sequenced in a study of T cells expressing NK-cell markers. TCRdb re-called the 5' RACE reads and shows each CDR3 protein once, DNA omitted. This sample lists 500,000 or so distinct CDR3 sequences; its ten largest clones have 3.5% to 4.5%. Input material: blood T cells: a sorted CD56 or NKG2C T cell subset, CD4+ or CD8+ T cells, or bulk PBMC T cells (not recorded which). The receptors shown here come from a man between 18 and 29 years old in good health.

CDR3: CASSLVAAGNTIYF. The rearrangement links TRBV7-9 to TRBJ1-3. CDR1 SEHNR and CDR2 FQNEAQ come from the germline V gene (reference sequence). The CDR3 runs 14 residues.

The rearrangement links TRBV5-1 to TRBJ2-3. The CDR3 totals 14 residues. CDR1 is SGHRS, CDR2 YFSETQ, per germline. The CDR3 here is CASSLAQTTDTQYF.

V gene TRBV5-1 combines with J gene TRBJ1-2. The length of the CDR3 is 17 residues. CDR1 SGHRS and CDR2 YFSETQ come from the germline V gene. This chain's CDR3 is CASSLAATAGTNYGYTF.

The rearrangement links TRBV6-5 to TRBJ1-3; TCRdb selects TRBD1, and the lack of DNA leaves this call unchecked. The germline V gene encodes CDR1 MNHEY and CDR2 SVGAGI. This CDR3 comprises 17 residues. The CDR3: CASSYSGTRFSGNTIYF.

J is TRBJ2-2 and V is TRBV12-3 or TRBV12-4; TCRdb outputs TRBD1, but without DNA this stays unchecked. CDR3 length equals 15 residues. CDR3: CASSPGDRSTGELVF.

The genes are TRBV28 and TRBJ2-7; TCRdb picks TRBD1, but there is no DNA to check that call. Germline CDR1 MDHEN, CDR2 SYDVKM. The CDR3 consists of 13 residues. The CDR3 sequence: CASRGTGLGEQYF.

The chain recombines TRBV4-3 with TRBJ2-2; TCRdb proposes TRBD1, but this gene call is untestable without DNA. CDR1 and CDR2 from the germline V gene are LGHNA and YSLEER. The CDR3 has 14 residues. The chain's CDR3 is CASSHPDSTGELFF.

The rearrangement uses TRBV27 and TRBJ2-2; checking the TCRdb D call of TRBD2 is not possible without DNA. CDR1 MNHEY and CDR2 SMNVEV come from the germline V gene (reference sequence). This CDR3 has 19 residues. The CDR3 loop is CASSPTGLAGGPITGELFF.

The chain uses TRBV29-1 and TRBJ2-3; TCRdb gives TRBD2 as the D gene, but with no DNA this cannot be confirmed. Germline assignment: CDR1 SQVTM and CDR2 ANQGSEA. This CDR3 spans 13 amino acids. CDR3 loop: CSVEPRLAGGQYF.

CDR3 protein: CASTGGLQETQYF. The chain is built from TRBV28 and TRBJ2-5; TCRdb indicates TRBD2, and absent DNA this call remains unverified. Germline loops: CDR1 MDHEN, CDR2 SYDVKM. The CDR3 contains 13 residues. Using reference TRBV28 and TRBJ2-5 for the parts outside the CDR3, the full variable domain is DVKVTQSSRYLVKRTGEKVFLECVQDMDHENMFWYRQDPGLGLRLIYFSYDVKMKEKGDIPEGYSVSREKKERFSLILESASTNQTSMYLCASTGGLQETQYFGPGTRLLVL.

CDR3: CASSVKRSGMYNEQFF. The chain uses TRBV11-1 and TRBJ2-1; TCRdb proposes TRBD1, but this gene call is untestable without DNA. Germline V CDR1 and CDR2: SGHAT, FQDESV (reference sequence). The CDR3 runs 16 residues.

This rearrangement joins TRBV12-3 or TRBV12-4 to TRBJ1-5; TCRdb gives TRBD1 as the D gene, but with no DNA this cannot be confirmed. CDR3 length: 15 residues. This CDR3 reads CASSLGQGATYPQHF.

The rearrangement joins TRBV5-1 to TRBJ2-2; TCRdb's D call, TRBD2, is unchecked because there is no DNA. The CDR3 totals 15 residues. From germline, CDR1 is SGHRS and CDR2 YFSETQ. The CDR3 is CASTLTSGSSGELFF.

CDR3 sequence: CASSPRGVQGRVPNTGELFF. The chain employs TRBV11-1 and TRBJ2-2; the D gene TCRdb calls, TRBD1, cannot be checked with no DNA. The CDR3 is made up of 20 amino acids. Germline V gene sequence: CDR1 SGHAT, CDR2 FQDESV (reference sequence). The full variable domain, rest sourced from reference TRBV11-1 and TRBJ2-2, is EAEVAQSPRYKITEKSQAVAFWCDPISGHATLYWYRQILGQGPELLVQFQDESVVDDSQLPKDRFSAERLKGVDSTLKIQPAELGDSAMYLCASSPRGVQGRVPNTGELFFGEGSRLTVL.

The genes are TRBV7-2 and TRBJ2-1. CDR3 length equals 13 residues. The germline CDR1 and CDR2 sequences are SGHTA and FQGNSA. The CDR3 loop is CASRGIGLNEQFF.

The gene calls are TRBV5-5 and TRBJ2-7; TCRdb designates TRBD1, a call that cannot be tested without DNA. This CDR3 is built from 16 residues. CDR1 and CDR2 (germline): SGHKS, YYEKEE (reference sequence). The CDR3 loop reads CASSLDPGSPSYEQYF.

CDR3 protein: CSAQGTGGKQYF. The J gene is TRBJ2-7, the V gene TRBV20-1; as DNA is missing, the TRBD1 call by TCRdb cannot be tested. Germline CDR1 reads DFQATT; CDR2 reads SNEGSKA (reference sequence). This CDR3 has 12 amino acids.

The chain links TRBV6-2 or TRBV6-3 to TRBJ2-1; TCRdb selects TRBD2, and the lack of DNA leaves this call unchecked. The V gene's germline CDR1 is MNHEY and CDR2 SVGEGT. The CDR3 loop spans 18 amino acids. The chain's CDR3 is CASRRLAGLLKGYNEQFF.

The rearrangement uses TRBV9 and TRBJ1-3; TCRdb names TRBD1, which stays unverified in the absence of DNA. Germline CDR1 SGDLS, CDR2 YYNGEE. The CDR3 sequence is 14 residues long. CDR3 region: CASGDRGSGNTIYF.

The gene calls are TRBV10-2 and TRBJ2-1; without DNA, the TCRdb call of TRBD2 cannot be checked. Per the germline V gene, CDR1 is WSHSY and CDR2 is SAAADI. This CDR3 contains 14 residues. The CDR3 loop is CATHSGLTNNEQFF.

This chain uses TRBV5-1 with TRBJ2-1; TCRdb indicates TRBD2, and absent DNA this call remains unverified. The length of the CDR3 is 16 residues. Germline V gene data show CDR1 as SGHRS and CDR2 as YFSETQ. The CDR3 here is CASSYHSDYSYNEQFF.

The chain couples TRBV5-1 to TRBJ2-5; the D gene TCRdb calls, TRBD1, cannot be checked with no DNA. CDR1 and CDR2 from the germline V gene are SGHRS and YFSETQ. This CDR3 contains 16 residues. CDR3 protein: CASSLSQGQVQETQYF.

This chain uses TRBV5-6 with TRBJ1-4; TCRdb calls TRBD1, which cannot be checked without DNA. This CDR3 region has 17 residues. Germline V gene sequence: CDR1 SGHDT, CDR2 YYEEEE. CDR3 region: CASSLARGLATNEKLFF.

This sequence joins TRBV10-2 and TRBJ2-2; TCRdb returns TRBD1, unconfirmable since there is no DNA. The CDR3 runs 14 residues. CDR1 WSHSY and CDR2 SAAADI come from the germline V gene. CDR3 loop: CASKSTGWAGELFF.

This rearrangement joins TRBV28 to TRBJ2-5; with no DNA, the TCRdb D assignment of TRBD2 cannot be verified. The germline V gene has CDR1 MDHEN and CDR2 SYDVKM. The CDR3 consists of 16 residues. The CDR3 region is CASTTLIRREEETQYF.

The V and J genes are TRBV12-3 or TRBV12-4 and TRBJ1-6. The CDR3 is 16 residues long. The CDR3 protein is CASSPTDSSYNSPLHF.